This T cell receptor (beta chain) was observed in a study of blood T cells in healthy people across ages. As to this clonotype: What it recognizes is unknown.

Study results and caveats: Donor CMV status was unknown, possibly confounding expanded clonotype changes. Age advanced and TCR beta diversity per million T cells fell, roughly linearly.

The J segment lost 5 bases and the V segment lost 6 bases, leaving 7 bases of the junction unmatched. The CDR3 totals 15 residues. CDR1 is LNHDA, CDR2 SQIVND, per germline (reference sequence). A second about 6 to 12 cycle PCR used barcoded and J-beta primers. In TCRdb, the 5' RACE reads were re-called with MiXCR into one record per CDR3 protein. The data show about 800,000 distinct CDR3 sequences, just under 25% seen once. Approximately 10 milliliters was the volume of peripheral blood drawn from each donor. No fewer than 6 million PBMCs went into each sample. The sample was also linked to a second study, of T cells of mothers and their children.

This chain uses TRBV19 with TRBJ2-3, with 11 bases identical to TRBD2. Sequencing used blood. This TCR came from a boy aged 5-17 years in good health. CDR3 nucleotide sequence: TGTGCCAGTAGGCCGGGACTAGCGGATAAAGATACGCAGTATTTT. Translating gives CASRPGLADKDTQYF. The whole variable domain, filled in from reference TRBV19 and TRBJ2-3, reads DGGITQSPKYLFRKEGQNVTLSCEQNLNHDAMYWYRQDPGQGLRLIYYSQIVNDFQKGDIAEGYSVSREKKESFPLTVTSAQKNPTAFYLCASRPGLADKDTQYFGPGTRLTVL.